This entry features one TCR beta chain sequence. J gave up 0 bases and V 11 bases, and 11 bases lay outside the gene matches. This CDR3 region has 18 residues. The germline V gene has CDR1 LGHDT and CDR2 YNNKEL (reference sequence). The TCRbeta library was prepared with unique molecular identifiers. TCRdb used MiXCR to reprocess the PCR reads, holding one entry per CDR3 protein. The sample lists more than 250,000 distinct CDR3 sequences; approximately 9.6% were seen once. The data stem from a study of T-cell reconstitution after alpha-beta-depleted transplantation in children. The material was PBMCs from the stem cell graft donor, obtained from the stem cell graft. This chain links TRBV3-1 with TRBJ2-6, with 12 bases that match TRBD1. The receptor comes from a human donor who donated a stem cell graft to a child with SCID. DNA of the CDR3: TGTGCCTCCAGCCGGGACAGGGGGCAAGGCTCTGGGGCCAACGTCCTGACTTTC. Amino acids: CASSRDRGQGSGANVLTF. The full variable domain, its missing parts supplied by reference TRBV3-1 and TRBJ2-6, is DTAVSQTPKYLVTQMGNDKSIKCEQNLGHDTMYWYKQDSKKFLKIMFSYNNKELIINETVPNRFSPKSPDKAHLNLHINSLELGDSAVYFCASSRDRGQGSGANVLTFGAGSRLTVL.